The entry below gives a single T cell receptor beta chain sequence along with its context. There is no known antigen for this receptor. No clone much larger than this one lies a single base away; base qualities are absent. The data were obtained in a study of T cell repertoires in cytomegalovirus infection (dated by TCRdb to the late 2010s). About the investigation overall: Donor HLA type was relevant to the analysis, as public TCR beta signatures indicated carriage of CMV infection together with the matching HLA type. On the study overall, not on this receptor specifically: In both this cohort and an independent cohort of more than 350 donors, the cumulative frequency of public TCR beta family members distinguished carriers of CMV infection plus the relevant HLA type. The ex vivo response was dominated by HLA-C-restricted CMV-specific TCR beta clonotypes, which also provided the single most frequent clonotype in two of eight donors.

As encoded in the germline V gene (reference sequence), CDR1 is DFQATT while CDR2 is SNEGSKA. The CDR3 numbers 15 residues from cysteine through phenylalanine. Only CDR3 DNA is held: 45 bases, read in frame from base 1. At the junction V is shortened by 1 base and J by 9 bases, with 16 bases in between. This sample was sequenced with an Illumina HiSeq 1500. In TCRdb, the public reads were trimmed at Q25 with fastp and aligned with MiXCR, with productive beta chains retained. Rows are unified per CDR3 protein, each entry keeping the most common DNA and genes. The sample table lists 200,000 to 300,000 distinct CDR3 sequences, 8% to 9.5% of them with a count of one. The ten most abundant clones make up about 15% of the sample.

The chain is made from TRBV20-1 and TRBJ1-6, with TRBD1 tentatively as D gene (6 bases match). The sequencing input was PBMCs. This receptor was identified in a human donor in good health (CMV status not recorded). Some clones in this sample may be carry-over from other donors' samples. The CDR3 in this case is CSARVLGGGSSPLHF. At the DNA level, the sequence is TGCAGTGCTAGAGTATTAGGAGGGGGATCTTCACCCCTCCACTTT.